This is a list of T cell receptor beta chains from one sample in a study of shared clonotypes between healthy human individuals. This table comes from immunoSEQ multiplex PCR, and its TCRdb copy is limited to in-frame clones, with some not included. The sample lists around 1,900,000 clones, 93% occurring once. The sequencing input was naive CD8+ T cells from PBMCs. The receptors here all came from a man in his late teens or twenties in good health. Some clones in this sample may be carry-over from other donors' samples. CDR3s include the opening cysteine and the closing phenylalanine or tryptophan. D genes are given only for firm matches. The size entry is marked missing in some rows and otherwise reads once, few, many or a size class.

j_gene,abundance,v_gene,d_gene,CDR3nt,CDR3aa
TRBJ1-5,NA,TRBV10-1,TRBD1,TGCGCCAGCAGTGAGCAGGGGGTGGGTAATCAGCCCCAGCATTTT,CASSEQGVGNQPQHF
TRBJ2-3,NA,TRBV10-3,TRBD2,TGTGCCATCATTCGTTTGAGGAGCGGGAAAACAGATACGCAGTATTTT,CAIIRLRSGKTDTQYF
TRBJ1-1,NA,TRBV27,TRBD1,TGTGCCAGCAGTTGGGACAGGCTGAACACTGAAGCTTTCTTT,CASSWDRLNTEAFF
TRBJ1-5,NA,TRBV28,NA,TGTGCCAGCAGTTTAAGGCCTAATCAGCCCCAGCATTTT,CASSLRPNQPQHF
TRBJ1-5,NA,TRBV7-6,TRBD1,TGTGCCAGCAGCTTAGACCCGGGACAGCGAGATCCCCAGCATTTT,CASSLDPGQRDPQHF
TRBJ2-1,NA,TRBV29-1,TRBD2,TGCAGCGGTCGGACTAGCGGGAGGGCCTACAATGAGCAGTTCTTC,CSGRTSGRAYNEQFF
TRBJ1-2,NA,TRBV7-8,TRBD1,TGTGCCAGCAGCCACCCCGGGACAGGGTTTGGCTACACCTTC,CASSHPGTGFGYTF
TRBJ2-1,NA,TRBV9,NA,TGTGCCAGCAGCGTAGGACAGTTTGGGAATGAGCAGTTCTTC,CASSVGQFGNEQFF
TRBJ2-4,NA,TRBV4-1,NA,TGCGCCAGCAGCCAAGCTCAGGGAATAGCCAAAAACATTCAGTACTTC,CASSQAQGIAKNIQYF
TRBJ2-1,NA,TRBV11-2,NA,TGTGCCAGCAGCTTCGGACCAAACAATGAGCAGTTCTTC,CASSFGPNNEQFF
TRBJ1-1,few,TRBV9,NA,TGTGCCAGCAGCGGAAGGGAGGGATACACTGAAGCTTTCTTT,CASSGREGYTEAFF
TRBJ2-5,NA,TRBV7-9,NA,TGTGCCAGCAGCTTAGGTCCCGCGGCCCAAGAGACCCAGTACTTC,CASSLGPAAQETQYF
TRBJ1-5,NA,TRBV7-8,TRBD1,TGTGCCAGCAGCCTCAATCGAGACAGGGTAGATAGCAATCAGCCCCAGCATTTT,CASSLNRDRVDSNQPQHF
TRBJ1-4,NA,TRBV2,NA,TGTGCCAGCAGTGAATGGGCCAGGGTCGATGAAAAACTGTTTTTT,CASSEWARVDEKLFF
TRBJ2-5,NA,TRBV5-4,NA,TGTGCCACGACCGGGCCCCAAGAGACCCAGTACTTC,CATTGPQETQYF
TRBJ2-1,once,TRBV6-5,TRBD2,TGTGCCAGCAGGGCGGGGGGTTCGGCCTACAATGAGCAGTTCTTC,CASRAGGSAYNEQFF
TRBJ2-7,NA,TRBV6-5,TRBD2,TGTGCCACCAGTGAGCGGGAGAGGGTCCACGAGCAGTACTTC,CATSERERVHEQYF
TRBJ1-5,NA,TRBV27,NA,TGTGCCAGCAGTTCAGGAAGGAATCAGCCCCAGCATTTT,CASSSGRNQPQHF
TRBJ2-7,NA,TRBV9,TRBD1,TGTGCCAGCAGCCCAGGACAGGGGGAAGACGAGCAGTACTTC,CASSPGQGEDEQYF
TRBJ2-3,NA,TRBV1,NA,TGCACCAGCAGCCAGACTCCGGGACTAGCGGGAGTAGATACGCAGTATTTT,CTSSQTPGLAGVDTQYF
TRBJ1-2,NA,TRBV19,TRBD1,TGTGCCAGTAGTACCACCAGGGGGCCGTATGGCTACACCTTC,CASSTTRGPYGYTF
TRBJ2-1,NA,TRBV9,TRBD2,TGTGCCAGCACCCCATACGCGGGAGTCAGAAGCGTGTACAATGAGCAGTTCTTC,CASTPYAGVRSVYNEQFF
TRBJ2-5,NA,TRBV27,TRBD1,TGTGCCAGCAGTTCCAGGACAGGGAAGGGGACCCAGTACTTC,CASSSRTGKGTQYF
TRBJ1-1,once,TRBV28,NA,TGTGCCAGCAGTCCCGGGACACTCACTCTGAACACTGAAGCTTTCTTT,CASSPGTLTLNTEAFF
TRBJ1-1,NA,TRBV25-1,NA,TGTGCCAGCAGTGACGGATCGAACACTGAAGCTTTCTTT,CASSDGSNTEAFF
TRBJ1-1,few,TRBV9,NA,TGTGCCAGCAGCGTAGGGCGGACGAACACTGAAGCTTTCTTT,CASSVGRTNTEAFF
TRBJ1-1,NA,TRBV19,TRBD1,TGTGCCAGTAGTCCCTGGACAGGGGGCATCACTGAAGCTTTCTTT,CASSPWTGGITEAFF
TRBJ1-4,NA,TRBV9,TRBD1,TGTGCCAGCAGCGGTGGGACAGGGGCACTTAATGAAAAACTGTTTTTT,CASSGGTGALNEKLFF
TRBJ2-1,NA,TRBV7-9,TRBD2,TGTGCCAGCAGCTCCAACGTGCTAGCGGGAGGCGATGAGCAGTTCTTC,CASSSNVLAGGDEQFF
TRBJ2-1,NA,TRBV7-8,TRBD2,TGTGCCAGCAGCTGGGCAGCGGGATTGGTCTACAATGAGCAGTTCTTC,CASSWAAGLVYNEQFF
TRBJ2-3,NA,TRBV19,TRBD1,TGTGCCAGCACAAGGGAACTCGGGACAGCCACAGATACGCAGTATTTT,CASTRELGTATDTQYF